The 23 T cell receptor beta chains given below trace back to one sample, sequenced in a study of identical twins. TCRdb re-called the 5' RACE reads with MiXCR, one entry per CDR3 protein. The sample has fewer than 550,000 distinct CDR3 sequences; around an eighth are singletons. The sample was also reused in another study, on yellow fever vaccine responses in identical twins.

The sample comprised CD4+ T cells sorted from blood. These receptors originate from a woman between 18 and 29 years old in good health.

V gene TRBV15 combines with J gene TRBJ2-7, with TRBD2 matching over 10 bases. Germline V gene data show CDR1 as LNHNV and CDR2 as YYDKDF (reference sequence). This CDR3 spans 17 amino acids. Trimming at V came to 4 bases and at J to 2 bases, leaving 11 bases not matched to a gene. The CDR3 is CATSKRGLAGGPYEQYF. CDR3 DNA sequence: TGTGCCACCAGCAAGAGGGGATTAGCGGGGGGCCCCTACGAGCAGTACTTC.

This clonotype was observed a handful of times. The chain has TRBV7-3 and TRBJ2-5; possibly TRBD1 or TRBD2 for D (6 bases each). The germline gives CDR1 SGHTA, CDR2 FQGTGA. The CDR3 consists of 15 residues. Trimming shortened V by 1 base and J by 5 bases, and 14 bases separated the two germline ends. The CDR3 DNA sequence: TGTGCCAGCAGCTTAAGGGGGGCTGAGTGGGAGACCCAGTACTTC. The encoded protein is CASSLRGAEWETQYF. Combining the CDR3 with reference TRBV7-3 and TRBJ2-5 gives the whole variable domain GAGVSQTPSNKVTEKGKYVELRCDPISGHTALYWYRQSLGQGPEFLIYFQGTGAADDSGLPNDRFFAVRPEGSVSTLKIQRTERGDSAVYLCASSLRGAEWETQYFGPGTRLLVL.

The J gene is TRBJ2-5, the V gene TRBV28; TRBD1 might be the D (6 bases). Germline V gene sequence: CDR1 MDHEN, CDR2 SYDVKM. This CDR3 comprises 14 residues. Trimming shortened V by 6 bases and J by 4 bases, and 15 bases separated the two germline ends. CDR3 sequence: CASRPTGTPETQYF. In DNA, the CDR3 is TGTGCCAGCAGACCCACAGGGACCCCAGAGACCCAGTACTTC.

This clonotype was found many times. This sequence joins TRBV6-1 and TRBJ1-1; possible D gene TRBD1, 5 bases. The CDR3 is 13 amino acids. V gave up 8 bases and J gave up 1 base, with 11 bases separating them. Germline CDR1 is MNHNS and CDR2 is SASEGT. The CDR3 DNA follows: TGTGCCAGCCTGTGGGGGGGGAACACTGAAGCTTTCTTT. As protein: CASLWGGNTEAFF.

The genes are TRBV12-3 or TRBV12-4 and TRBJ1-4, with 10 bases lining up with TRBD1. With V trimmed by 3 bases and J by 7 bases, 11 bases remained unmatched. This CDR3 is 17 amino acids long. CDR3 protein: CASSFSPLGQGSEKLFF. The CDR3 region has the DNA TGTGCCAGCAGTTTTAGCCCTTTGGGACAGGGGAGTGAAAAACTGTTTTTT.

The chain has TRBV18 and TRBJ1-6, with 10 nucleotides matching TRBD1. This CDR3 region has 14 residues. V lost 2 bases, J lost 12 bases, and 4 bases stayed unmatched. The germline V gene has CDR1 KGHSH and CDR2 LQKENI. The CDR3 region has the DNA TGTGCCAGCTCACCAGACAGGGGGCCTAGACCCCTCCACTTT. Amino acid sequence: CASSPDRGPRPLHF. The complete variable domain, with remaining parts taken from reference TRBV18 and TRBJ1-6, reads NAGVMQNPRHLVRRRGQEARLRCSPMKGHSHVYWYRQLPEEGLKFMVYLQKENIIDESGMPKERFSAEFPKEGPSILRIQQVVRGDSAAYFCASSPDRGPRPLHFGNGTRLTVT.

This clonotype was detected ten times or more. The chain has TRBV3-1 and TRBJ2-1; D is perhaps TRBD1 (5 bases). The CDR3 has 13 residues. CDR1 is LGHDT, CDR2 YNNKEL, per germline (reference sequence). Trimming pared 2 bases from V and 10 bases from J, leaving 12 bases between. The CDR3 sequence is CASSQKGSWEQFF. The CDR3 region has the DNA TGTGCCAGCAGCCAAAAGGGGTCTTGGGAGCAGTTCTTC.

This clonotype was seen more than once but under ten times. The chain uses TRBV29-1 and TRBJ2-7, with 9 bases aligning to TRBD1. This CDR3 has 13 amino acids. V trimming: 4 bases; J trimming: 6 bases; junction bases outside the gene matches: 7. Per the germline V gene, CDR1 is SQVTM and CDR2 is ANQGSEA. The CDR3 DNA reads as TGCAGCGTTGGGGACAGGGCGAGGACCGAGCAGTACTTC. Translated: CSVGDRARTEQYF.

In this sample, this clonotype turned up many times. The chain recombines TRBV7-8 with TRBJ1-6; D is undetermined. Germline-derived CDR1 and CDR2 are SGHVS and FQNEAQ. There are 15 residues in the CDR3. The V and J ends lost 2 bases and 9 bases respectively, with 14 bases between them. The CDR3: CASSLSSKGASPLHF. CDR3 DNA sequence: TGTGCCAGCAGCTTATCCTCGAAGGGAGCTTCACCCCTCCACTTT. The variable domain in full, completed from reference TRBV7-8 and TRBJ1-6, reads GAGVSQSPRYKVAKRGQDVALRCDPISGHVSLFWYQQALGQGPEFLTYFQNEAQLDKSGLPSDRFFAERPEGSVSTLKIQRTQQEDSAVYLCASSLSSKGASPLHFGNGTRLTVT.

This clonotype was seen ten or more times. This rearrangement joins TRBV27 to TRBJ2-7, with 8 bases matching TRBD1. CDR3 length: 15 amino acids. Germline assignment: CDR1 MNHEY and CDR2 SMNVEV (reference sequence). V was clipped by 6 bases and J by 0 bases; unmatched bases: 7. The CDR3 region is CASSLTGDPSYEQYF. In nucleotides, the CDR3 is TGTGCCAGCAGCTTGACAGGGGATCCCTCCTACGAGCAGTACTTC.

This clonotype appeared many times. V and J are TRBV12-3 or TRBV12-4 and TRBJ2-7; D uncertain. Trimming took off 3 bases at V and 2 bases at J, with 8 bases between the two ends. This CDR3 has 13 amino acids. CDR3 DNA: TGTGCCAGCAGTTTCCACGGAACCTACGAGCAGTACTTC. Its translation is CASSFHGTYEQYF.

The J gene is TRBJ2-1, the V gene TRBV11-3; D may be TRBD2 (6 bases). This CDR3 contains 16 residues. Germline V gene data show CDR1 as SGHNT and CDR2 as YENEEA. Trimming removed 0 bases from V and 5 bases from J, with 14 bases in between. In DNA form, the CDR3 reads TGTGCCAGCAGCTTAGATGGAGGGAAACCCGACAATGAGCAGTTCTTC. It codes for CASSLDGGKPDNEQFF.

In this sample, this clonotype turned up a few times. The V call is TRBV12-5, the J call TRBJ1-1, with D possibly TRBD1 on 5 matching bases. Germline V gene sequence: CDR1 LGHNT, CDR2 FRNRAP. The V gene lost 3 bases and the J gene lost 3 bases, with 14 bases spanning the gap. The CDR3 contains 15 residues. The CDR3 DNA sequence: TGTGCTAGTGGTTTACCCGCCAGGGCTGACACTGAAGCTTTCTTT. Residues: CASGLPARADTEAFF.

This clonotype was recorded a few times. The chain recombines TRBV12-3 or TRBV12-4 with TRBJ2-7; 11 bases are shared with TRBD2. CDR3 length equals 16 residues. V gave up 1 base and J gave up 1 base; unmatched junction bases: 3. CDR3 nucleotide sequence: TGTGCCAGCAGTTTAGGTTGGACTAGCGGGTCCTACGAGCAGTACTTC. This gives the protein CASSLGWTSGSYEQYF.

The chain links TRBV4-1 to TRBJ2-1; no definite D call. This CDR3 is 14 amino acids long. Germline V gives CDR1 MGHRA, CDR2 YSYEKL. The V and J ends lost 1 base and 11 bases respectively, with 15 bases between them. The chain's CDR3 is CASSQAAPLDKQFF. CDR3 sequence (DNA): TGCGCCAGCAGCCAAGCGGCCCCTCTAGATAAGCAGTTCTTC.

This clonotype was seen many times. The rearrangement uses TRBV12-3 or TRBV12-4 and TRBJ2-5, with D tentatively TRBD2 (5 bases). Between the trimmed V and J ends, which lost 5 bases and 4 bases, there was a span of 8 bases. The CDR3 loop spans 12 amino acids. The CDR3 nucleotides read TGTGCCAGCAGTCCGGGGTTAGAGACCCAGTACTTC. It is translated as CASSPGLETQYF.

This clonotype was seen many times. The V gene is TRBV10-3, the J gene TRBJ2-3; no firm D call. Trimming pared 4 bases from V and 6 bases from J, leaving 8 bases between. Per germline, CDR1 ENHRY and CDR2 SYGVKD. The CDR3 runs 12 residues. The CDR3: CAISVNSDTQYF. CDR3 DNA sequence: TGTGCCATCAGTGTAAACTCGGATACGCAGTATTTT.

The rearrangement links TRBV7-2 to TRBJ1-3; D is unclear. V lost 4 bases and J lost 0, with 10 bases in between. CDR1 and CDR2 (germline): SGHTA, FQGNSA. The CDR3 is 15 residues long. The CDR3 loop is CASSSDAGSGNTIYF. The CDR3, as DNA: TGTGCCAGCAGCTCGGACGCCGGCTCTGGAAACACCATATATTTT.

This clonotype was counted at least ten times. This chain joins TRBV12-3 or TRBV12-4 and TRBJ2-4, with D perhaps matching TRBD1 (6 bases). The CDR3 is made up of 15 amino acids. V lost 4 bases, J lost 10 bases, and 20 bases lay in between. This chain's CDR3 is CASSSDSRQGHIQYF. The CDR3 region has the DNA TGTGCCAGCAGTTCTGACTCGAGGCAGGGGCATATTCAGTACTTC.

The chain carries TRBV28 and TRBJ2-7; D is undetermined. The CDR3 is 13 amino acids. CDR1 and CDR2 (germline): MDHEN, SYDVKM. V was pared by 6 bases and J by 2 bases, with 11 bases between. CDR3 in DNA: TGTGCCAGCAGCCAACCAGTGGCCTACGAGCAGTACTTC. Its protein product is CASSQPVAYEQYF. Drawing the rest from reference TRBV28 and TRBJ2-7, the complete variable domain is DVKVTQSSRYLVKRTGEKVFLECVQDMDHENMFWYRQDPGLGLRLIYFSYDVKMKEKGDIPEGYSVSREKKERFSLILESASTNQTSMYLCASSQPVAYEQYFGPGTRLTVT.

The chain recombines TRBV3-1 with TRBJ2-2; D not resolved. Trimming cost V 4 bases and J 6 bases, with 9 bases left between them. The CDR3 is made up of 13 amino acids. The germline V gene has CDR1 LGHDT and CDR2 YNNKEL (reference sequence). The DNA for the CDR3 is TGTGCCAGCAGCCCCCCCTCCTCCGGGGAGCTGTTTTTT. It is translated as CASSPPSSGELFF.

This clonotype came up a few times. This chain links TRBV11-2 with TRBJ2-1; D gene uncertain. CDR1 and CDR2 (germline): SGHAT, FQNNGV. Trimming cost V 0 bases and J 7 bases, with 16 bases left between them. This CDR3 spans 16 amino acids. This CDR3 is CASSLDLARPENEQFF. CDR3 DNA: TGTGCCAGCAGCTTAGATCTCGCACGGCCCGAGAATGAGCAGTTCTTC. The full variable domain, with the rest looked up from reference TRBV11-2 and TRBJ2-1, is EAGVAQSPRYKIIEKRQSVAFWCNPISGHATLYWYQQILGQGPKLLIQFQNNGVVDDSQLPKDRFSAERLKGVDSTLKIQPAKLEDSAVYLCASSLDLARPENEQFFGPGTRLTVL.

This clonotype came up many times. CDR3 DNA: TGTGCCAGCAGTTTAAGGGCGGAGAACACTGAAGCTTTCTTT. Protein product: CASSLRAENTEAFF. V and J are TRBV6-2 or TRBV6-3 and TRBJ1-1; the D is unclear. This CDR3 is 14 amino acids long. Trimming stripped 4 bases from V and 1 base from J, with 10 bases between. Germline CDR1 and CDR2: MNHEY and SVGEGT.